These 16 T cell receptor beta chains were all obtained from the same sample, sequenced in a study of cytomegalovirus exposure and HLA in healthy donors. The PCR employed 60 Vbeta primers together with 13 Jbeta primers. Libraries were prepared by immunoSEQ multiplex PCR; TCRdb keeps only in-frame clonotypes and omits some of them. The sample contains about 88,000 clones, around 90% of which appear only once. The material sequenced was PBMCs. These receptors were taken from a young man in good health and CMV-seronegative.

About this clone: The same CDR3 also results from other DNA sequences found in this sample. The CDR3 sequence is CASSLRSGTEAFF. The CDR3 nucleotides are TGTGCCAGCAGCTTACGGTCAGGCACTGAAGCTTTCTTT. The gene calls are TRBV7-3 and TRBJ1-1; D uncertain. In germline, CDR1 is SGHTA, CDR2 FQGTGA. CDR3 length equals 13 residues. The V gene lost 2 bases and the J gene lost 4 bases, with 8 bases spanning the gap.

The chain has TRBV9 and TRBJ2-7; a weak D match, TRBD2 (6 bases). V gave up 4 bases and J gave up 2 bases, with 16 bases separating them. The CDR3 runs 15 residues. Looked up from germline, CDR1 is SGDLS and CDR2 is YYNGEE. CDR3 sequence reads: CASSPQLAVTYEQYF. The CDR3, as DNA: TGTGCCAGCAGCCCCCAGTTAGCGGTTACCTACGAGCAGTACTTC.

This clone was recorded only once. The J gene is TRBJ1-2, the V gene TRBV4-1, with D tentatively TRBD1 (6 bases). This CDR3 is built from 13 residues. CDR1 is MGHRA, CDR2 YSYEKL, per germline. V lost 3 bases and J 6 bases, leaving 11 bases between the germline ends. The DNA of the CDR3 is TGCGCCAGCAGCCAGGAAGGGGGTCATGGCTACACCTTC. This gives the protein CASSQEGGHGYTF.

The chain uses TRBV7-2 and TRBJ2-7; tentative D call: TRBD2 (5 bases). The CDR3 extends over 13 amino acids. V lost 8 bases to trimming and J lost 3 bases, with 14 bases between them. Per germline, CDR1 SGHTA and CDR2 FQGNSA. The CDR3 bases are TGTGCCAGCCGGACCATGGCGGGCTACGAGCAGTACTTC. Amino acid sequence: CASRTMAGYEQYF.

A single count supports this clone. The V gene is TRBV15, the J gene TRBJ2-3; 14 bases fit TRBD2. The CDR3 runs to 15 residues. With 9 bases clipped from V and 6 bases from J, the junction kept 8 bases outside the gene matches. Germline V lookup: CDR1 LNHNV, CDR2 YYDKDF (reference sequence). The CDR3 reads CATTSGTSGSDTQYF. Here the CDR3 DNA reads TGTGCCACTACCTCCGGGACTAGCGGGAGCGATACGCAGTATTTT.

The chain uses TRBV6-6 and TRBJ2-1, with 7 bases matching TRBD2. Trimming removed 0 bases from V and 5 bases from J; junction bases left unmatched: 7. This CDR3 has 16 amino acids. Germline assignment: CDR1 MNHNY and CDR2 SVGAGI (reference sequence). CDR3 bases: TGTGCCAGCAGTTACTCTGGGCTAGCGGCGAACAATGAGCAGTTCTTC. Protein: CASSYSGLAANNEQFF.

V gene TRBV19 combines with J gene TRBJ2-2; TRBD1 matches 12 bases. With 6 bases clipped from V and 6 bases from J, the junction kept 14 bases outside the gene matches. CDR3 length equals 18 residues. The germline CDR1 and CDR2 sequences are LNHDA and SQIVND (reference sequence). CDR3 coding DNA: TGTGCCAGTAGGGCGCTACGGGACAGGGGGCAGAGGTCCGGGGAGCTGTTTTTT. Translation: CASRALRDRGQRSGELFF.

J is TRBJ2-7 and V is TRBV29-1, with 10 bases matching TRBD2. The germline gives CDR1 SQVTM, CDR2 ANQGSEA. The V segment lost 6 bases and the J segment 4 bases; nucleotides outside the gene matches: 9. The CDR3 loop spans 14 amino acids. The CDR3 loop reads CSVELTSGKYEQYF. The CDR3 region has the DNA TGCAGCGTGGAGCTTACTAGCGGGAAGTACGAGCAGTACTTC.

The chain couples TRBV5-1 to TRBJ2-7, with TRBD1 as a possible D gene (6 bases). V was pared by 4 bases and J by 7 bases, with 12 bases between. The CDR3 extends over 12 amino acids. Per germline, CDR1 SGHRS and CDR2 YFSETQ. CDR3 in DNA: TGCGCCAGCAGCCGGGACATCGGGGAGCAGTACTTC. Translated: CASSRDIGEQYF.

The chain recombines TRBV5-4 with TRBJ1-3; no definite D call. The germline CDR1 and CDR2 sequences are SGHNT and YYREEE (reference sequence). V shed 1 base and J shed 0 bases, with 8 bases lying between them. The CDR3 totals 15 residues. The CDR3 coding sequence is TGTGCCAGCAGCTTGCCAGGTCGCTCTGGAAACACCATATATTTT. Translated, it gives CASSLPGRSGNTIYF.

The CDR3 DNA is TGCGCCAGCAGCTTGGCCGGGGATATCAATCAGCCCCAGCATTTT. Its protein is CASSLAGDINQPQHF. V and J are TRBV5-1 and TRBJ1-5; D call uncertain. Germline-derived CDR1 and CDR2 are SGHRS and YFSETQ. Between the trimmed V and J ends, which lost 0 bases and 3 bases, there was a span of 10 bases. CDR3 length equals 15 residues.

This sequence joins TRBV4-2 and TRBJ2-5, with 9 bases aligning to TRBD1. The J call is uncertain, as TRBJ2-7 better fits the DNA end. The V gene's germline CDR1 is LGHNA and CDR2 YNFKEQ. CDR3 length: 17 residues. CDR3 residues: CASSQDTDRGFIYEQYF. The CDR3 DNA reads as TGTGCCAGCAGCCAAGACACGGACAGGGGATTTATCTACGAGCAGTACTTC.

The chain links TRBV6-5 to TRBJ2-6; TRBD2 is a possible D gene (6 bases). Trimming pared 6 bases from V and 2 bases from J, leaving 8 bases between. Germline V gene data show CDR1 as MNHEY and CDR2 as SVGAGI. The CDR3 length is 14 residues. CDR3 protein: CASREGPGANVLTF. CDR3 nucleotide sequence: TGTGCCAGCAGGGAGGGTCCTGGGGCCAACGTCCTGACTTTC.

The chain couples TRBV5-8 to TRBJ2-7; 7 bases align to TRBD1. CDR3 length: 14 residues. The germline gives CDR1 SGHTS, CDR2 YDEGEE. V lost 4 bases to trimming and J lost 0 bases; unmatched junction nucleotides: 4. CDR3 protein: CASSLGQISYEQYF. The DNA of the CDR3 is TGTGCCAGCAGCCTGGGACAGATCTCCTACGAGCAGTACTTC.

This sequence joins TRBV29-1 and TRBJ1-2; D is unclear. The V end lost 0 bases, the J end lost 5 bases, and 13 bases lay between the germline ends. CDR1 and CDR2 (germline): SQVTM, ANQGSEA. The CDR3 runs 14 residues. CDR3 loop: CSVEEAGQKYGYTF. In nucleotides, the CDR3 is TGCAGCGTTGAAGAAGCAGGCCAGAAATATGGCTACACCTTC.

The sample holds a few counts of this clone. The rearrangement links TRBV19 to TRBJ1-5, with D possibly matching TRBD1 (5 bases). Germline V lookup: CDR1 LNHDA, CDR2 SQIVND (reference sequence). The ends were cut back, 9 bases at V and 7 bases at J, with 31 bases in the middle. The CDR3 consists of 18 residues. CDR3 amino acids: CASTPQIAAGQGKQPQHF. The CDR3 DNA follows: TGTGCCAGCACGCCCCAAATCGCCGCCGGGCAGGGTAAACAGCCCCAGCATTTT. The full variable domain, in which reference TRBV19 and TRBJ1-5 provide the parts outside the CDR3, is DGGITQSPKYLFRKEGQNVTLSCEQNLNHDAMYWYRQDPGQGLRLIYYSQIVNDFQKGDIAEGYSVSREKKESFPLTVTSAQKNPTAFYLCASTPQIAAGQGKQPQHFGDGTRLSIL.